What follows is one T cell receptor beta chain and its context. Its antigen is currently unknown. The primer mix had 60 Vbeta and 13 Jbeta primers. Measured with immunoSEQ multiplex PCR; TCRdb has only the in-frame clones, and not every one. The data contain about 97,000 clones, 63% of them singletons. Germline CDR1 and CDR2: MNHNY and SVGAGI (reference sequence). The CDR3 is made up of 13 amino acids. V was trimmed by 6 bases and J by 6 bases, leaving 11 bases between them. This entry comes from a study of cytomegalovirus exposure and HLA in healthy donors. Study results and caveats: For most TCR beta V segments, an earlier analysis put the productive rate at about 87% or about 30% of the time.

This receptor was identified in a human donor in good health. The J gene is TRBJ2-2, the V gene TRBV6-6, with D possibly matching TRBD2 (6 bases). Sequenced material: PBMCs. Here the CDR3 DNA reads TGTGCCAGCAGAGGGCGCGGGGCCGGGGAGCTGTTTTTT. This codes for CASRGRGAGELFF.